The sequence of this T cell receptor beta chain was determined in a study of response to subunit inactivated influenza vaccine. General study findings and limits: It was suggested by the authors that few new T cells are recruited by each seasonal influenza vaccination.

MiXCR was run by TCRdb on the RT-PCR reads, yielding one entry per CDR3 protein. This table holds approximately 700,000 distinct CDR3 sequences, about 15% found once. Concerning this clonotype: As yet, its antigen is unknown.

The germline V gene has CDR1 WSHSY and CDR2 SAAADI. Trimming pared 7 bases from V and 6 bases from J, leaving 13 bases between. This CDR3 contains 12 residues. The chain links TRBV10-2 to TRBJ2-7, with TRBD1 as a possible D gene (6 bases). This receptor was identified in a man aged 45-65 years who received an inactivated influenza vaccine. Material: PBMCs from blood, obtained roughly 2 weeks before vaccination. CDR3: CASKVQGTEQYF. The CDR3 DNA sequence: TGCGCCAGCAAGGTCCAGGGGACCGAGCAGTACTTC.